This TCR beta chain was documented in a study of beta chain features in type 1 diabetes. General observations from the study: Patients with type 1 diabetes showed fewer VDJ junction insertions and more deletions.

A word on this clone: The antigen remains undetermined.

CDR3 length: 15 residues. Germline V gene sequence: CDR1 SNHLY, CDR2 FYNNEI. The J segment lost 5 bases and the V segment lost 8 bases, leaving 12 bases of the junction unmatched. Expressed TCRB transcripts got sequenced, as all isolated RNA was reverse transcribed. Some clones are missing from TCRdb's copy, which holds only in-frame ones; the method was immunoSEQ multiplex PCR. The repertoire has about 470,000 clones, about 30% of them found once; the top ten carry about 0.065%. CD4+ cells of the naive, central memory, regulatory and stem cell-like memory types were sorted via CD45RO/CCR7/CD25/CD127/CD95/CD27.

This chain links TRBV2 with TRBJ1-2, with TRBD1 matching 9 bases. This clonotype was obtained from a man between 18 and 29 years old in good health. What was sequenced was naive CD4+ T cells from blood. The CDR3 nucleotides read TGTGCCAGCCGTCCCGGGACAGGGCTTCATTATGGCTACACCTTC. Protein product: CASRPGTGLHYGYTF. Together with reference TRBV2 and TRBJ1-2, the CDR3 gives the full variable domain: EPEVTQTPSHQVTQMGQEVILRCVPISNHLYFYWYRQILGQKVEFLVSFYNNEISEKSEIFDDQFSVERPDGSNFTLKIRSTKLEDSAMYFCASRPGTGLHYGYTFGSGTRLTVV.